Following are 2 T cell receptor beta chains from one sample sequenced in a study of blood T cell repertoires in COVID-19. The method was immunoSEQ multiplex PCR; TCRdb's version includes in-frame clones alone and lacks a portion of them. The table shows tens of thousands of clones, with about 80% occurring only once. Sequences were obtained from peripheral blood. These receptors were obtained from a woman aged 70-85 years with acute or convalescent COVID-19.

V usage is TRBV9 and J usage is TRBJ1-3, with D perhaps matching TRBD1 (6 bases). V was pared by 0 bases and J by 4 bases, with 11 bases between. Per the germline V gene, CDR1 is SGDLS and CDR2 is YYNGEE. The CDR3 loop spans 15 amino acids. This CDR3 reads CASSVDQGQGNTIYF. CDR3 in DNA: TGTGCCAGCAGCGTAGACCAAGGACAGGGAAACACCATATATTTT.

This clone was counted once. The chain carries TRBV5-1 and TRBJ2-5; 11 bases match TRBD2. This CDR3 is 16 amino acids long. The V and J ends lost 4 bases and 2 bases, in that order; junction bases with no gene match: 7. Germline CDR1 reads SGHRS; CDR2 reads YFSETQ. As DNA, the CDR3 is TGCGCCAGCAGCATTGCTAGCGGGGGGTCACAAGAGACCCAGTACTTC. Translation gives CASSIASGGSQETQYF.